This T cell receptor beta chain comes out of a study of graft-versus-host responses after intestinal transplantation. Looking at the study overall: Multivisceral, liver-intestinal, or isolated intestinal transplants were performed in recipients.

Germline V gene lookup returns CDR1 SGHDT and CDR2 YYEEEE. CDR3 length: 14 residues. Trimming shortened V by 3 bases and J by 1 base, and 5 bases separated the two germline ends. Concerning this clone: The antigen is unknown.

TCRdb's table, derived via immunoSEQ multiplex PCR, lists solely in-frame clones and lacks some. The repertoire holds 98,000 or so clones, with about 90% as singletons. Study results and limitations: GvH clones were identified in recipient marrow, with some first appearing in ileum or blood. Allograft graft-versus-host to host-versus-graft clonal ratios ran high in patients with graft-donor T cell macrochimerism.

The specimen comprised unstimulated CD4+ T cells sorted from spleen or lymph node cells, sampled before intestinal transplant. The receptor was derived from a human donor who received an intestinal transplant. The chain carries TRBV5-6 and TRBJ2-6; D unresolved. CDR3 bases: TGTGCCAGCAGCTCGAAATCTGGGGCCAACGTCCTGACTTTC. Protein product: CASSSKSGANVLTF.